This T cell receptor (beta chain) is from a study of T cell changes during pregnancy in multiple sclerosis. TCRdb keeps only in-frame clones here, not all; method: immunoSEQ multiplex PCR. Of approximately 70,000 clones listed, 80% to 95% are singletons. This CDR3 contains 15 residues. J lost 4 bases, V lost 3 bases, and 5 bases had no gene match. CDR1 is SGHDT, CDR2 YYEEEE, per germline. The specimen was peripheral blood, collected in the first trimester of pregnancy. This rearrangement joins TRBV5-6 to TRBJ2-3; 10 nucleotides agree with TRBD2. This TCR was sampled from a female donor in good health, enrolled as a control in a pregnancy study. The chain's CDR3 is CASSSSGRVPDTQYF. The CDR3 bases are TGTGCCAGCAGCTCTAGCGGGAGAGTCCCAGATACGCAGTATTTT.